These T cell receptor beta chains were read from a single sample in a study of cytomegalovirus exposure and HLA in healthy donors. Clones were sequenced by immunoSEQ multiplex PCR, and TCRdb holds only the in-frame ones, with some missing. This sample has 160,000 or so clones, with around 77% found just once. Sequenced material: PBMCs. Receptors originate from a young man in good health and CMV-seropositive. Both conserved end residues are trimmed from each CDR3. A D gene is named only where the DNA matches it firmly.

TRBV5-8	TRBJ2-3	.	ASSLGGGGTDTQY
TRBV7-8	TRBJ1-1	.	ASSSSLLAAF
TRBV11-2	TRBJ2-1	.	ASSLGTTYNEQF
TRBV5-1	TRBJ2-3	.	ASSKGQTDTQY
TRBV19	TRBJ2-7	.	ASSIAGSSYEQY
TRBV11-3	TRBJ2-1	.	ASSRTGNLFLNEQF
TRBV5-1	TRBJ2-3	TRBD2	ASSIQGLAGGTDTQY
TRBV6-5	TRBJ1-1	.	ASSYSPGVAF
TRBV27	TRBJ2-7	TRBD2	ASRLAGGRSYEQY
TRBV5-1	TRBJ2-2	.	VSSLGNRDGELF
TRBV30	TRBJ1-5	TRBD1	AWRDRDDQPQH
TRBV4-1	TRBJ2-1	TRBD1	ASSQITGQGINEQF
TRBV19	TRBJ2-2	TRBD1	ASPTGSGELF
TRBV5-1	TRBJ1-6	.	ASRLDSSYNSPLH
TRBV4-3	TRBJ1-6	.	ASSQESPAPLH
TRBV5-4	TRBJ2-3	TRBD2	ASSQGLAGTDTQY
TRBV15	TRBJ1-5	TRBD1	ATSRDRGHQPQH
TRBV9	TRBJ2-3	.	ASSVGGSSGSGATDTQY
TRBV7-9	TRBJ2-4	.	ASSLAGTVSKNIQY
TRBV7-3	TRBJ2-2	.	ASSLTSGTPATGELF
TRBV7-5	TRBJ2-1	.	VRSWETGRIYNEQF
TRBV30	TRBJ1-6	.	AWSVRRGGNSPLH
TRBV10-3	TRBJ2-3	TRBD1	AISEGRGQVDTQY
TRBV6-5	TRBJ1-4	.	ASSYSIFPVNEKLF
TRBV28	TRBJ2-2	.	ASQGTNTNTGELF
TRBV5-1	TRBJ2-7	TRBD2	ASSTSGSRYEQY
TRBV29-1	TRBJ2-3	TRBD1	SVVWGDRVEDTQY
TRBV7-9	TRBJ2-1	.	ASSFGQYNEQF
TRBV7-9	TRBJ1-2	TRBD1	ASTRSGTDNYGYT
TRBV7-3	TRBJ1-1	TRBD1	ASSSSGGTEAF
TRBV9	TRBJ2-2	.	ASNVQGNTGELF
TRBV29-1	TRBJ2-7	.	SVAPGGYEQY
TRBV5-1	TRBJ2-5	TRBD2	ASSGQALAGGETQY
TRBV6-5	TRBJ1-3	.	ASSRTARNTIY
TRBV27	TRBJ2-5	.	ASSLFLQAFQETQY
TRBV19	TRBJ2-3	TRBD2	ASSNPRASGASTDTQY
TRBV4-1	TRBJ2-2	TRBD1	ASSQPRTGNTGELF
TRBV30	TRBJ2-7	.	AWSVQGSYEQY